Listed below are T cell receptor beta chains from one sample, sequenced in a study of glioma-infiltrating T cells after dendritic cell vaccination. Produced via immunoSEQ multiplex PCR; TCRdb's table is partial and in-frame only. The data show tens of thousands of clones, roughly 80% seen once. The sequencing used blood, collected after dendritic cell vaccination. Source of these receptors: a human donor with glioblastoma. The CDR3 runs from the conserved cysteine through the conserved F or W. A D gene is named only where the DNA matches it firmly. Clone size, where shown, is once, few, many, or a class for clones that have expanded.

cdr3_nt cdr3_aa v_call clone_size d_call j_call
TGTGCCAGCAGGGGCGGCGGACTAGTGATCCACAATGAGCAGTTCTTC CASRGGGLVIHNEQFF TRBV6-6 - TRBD2 TRBJ2-1
TGCGCCAGCAGCCAGGGTACAGGCACCCGGAACTACGAGCAGTACTTC CASSQGTGTRNYEQYF TRBV4-1 - - TRBJ2-7
TGTGCTAGCAGCCCGAGGCCGGGTGAAAAACTGTTTTTT CASSPRPGEKLFF TRBV7-9 many - TRBJ1-4
TGTGCCAGCAGCCGGACAGCCGGTGAAAAACTGTTTTTT CASSRTAGEKLFF TRBV6-5 - - TRBJ1-4
TGTGCCAGCAGCGCGGGGGGGCACACAGATACGCAGTATTTT CASSAGGHTDTQYF TRBV5-4 - TRBD2 TRBJ2-3
TGCGCCAGCTCCCTTGGGGGGGGGCCGAACAATGAGCAGTTCTTC CASSLGGGPNNEQFF TRBV10-1 few - TRBJ2-1
TGTGCCAGCAGCTTGGTGATTAGCGGGGGGGCGGAGACCCAGTACTTC CASSLVISGGAETQYF TRBV5-4 - TRBD2 TRBJ2-5
TGTGCCAGCAGCAGCCGGGTAACGGGCACTGAAGCTTTCTTT CASSSRVTGTEAFF TRBV7-9 - - TRBJ1-1
TGCGCCAGCAGCTTGGGGACAGGGTGGTCCGGGGAGCTGTTTTTT CASSLGTGWSGELFF TRBV5-1 - TRBD1 TRBJ2-2
TGTGCCAGCATTAGTAGGACAGGGGGTAACTATGGCTACACCTTC CASISRTGGNYGYTF TRBV27 - TRBD1 TRBJ1-2
TGCGCCAGCAGCCAAGTGGTCGGTTACTCTGGAAACACCATATATTTT CASSQVVGYSGNTIYF TRBV4-1 - - TRBJ1-3
TGTGCCAGCGGACCGGGACAGTTGATAGAGACCCAGTACTTC CASGPGQLIETQYF TRBV7-8 - TRBD1 TRBJ2-5
TGTGCCAGCAGCCCTCAGACAGGGGAAACGGGTGAAGCTTTCTTT CASSPQTGETGEAFF TRBV5-4 - TRBD1 TRBJ1-1
TGTGCCAGCAGCTTCTTTGGCCCCGGGGAGCTGTTTTTT CASSFFGPGELFF TRBV7-2 - - TRBJ2-2
TGCGCCAGCAGCCAAGTTGGCAGGCCGAACACTGAAGCTTTCTTT CASSQVGRPNTEAFF TRBV4-3 - - TRBJ1-1
TGCGCCAGCAGCTTGGGGCAGGGTCAAGAGACCCAGTACTTC CASSLGQGQETQYF TRBV5-1 - - TRBJ2-5
TGTGCCAGCAGTGAAACATTAGCGGGGGTTGGGGCCAACGTCCTGACTTTC CASSETLAGVGANVLTF TRBV2 - TRBD2 TRBJ2-6
TGTGCCAGCAGTTCTCAGGGGGCTTACACTGAAGCTTTCTTT CASSSQGAYTEAFF TRBV6-5 - TRBD1 TRBJ1-1
TGTGCCAGCAGCCCTAGACGGCACCCCAGCGATCAGCCCCAGCATTTT CASSPRRHPSDQPQHF TRBV7-8 few - TRBJ1-5
TGTGCCAGCAGTTACGGCAGGGGTTCCTACGAGCAGTACTTC CASSYGRGSYEQYF TRBV6-5 - - TRBJ2-7
TGCGCCAGCAGCTTCGGGGGGGGGCTGTTGGAGACCCAGTACTTC CASSFGGGLLETQYF TRBV5-1 - TRBD2 TRBJ2-5
TGCGCCAGCAGCTTGTACGAGGGAGAGACCCAGTACTTC CASSLYEGETQYF TRBV5-1 - - TRBJ2-5
TGCGCCAGCAGCTTAGGAGGGAGCGACGGAAACACCATATATTTT CASSLGGSDGNTIYF TRBV5-1 few - TRBJ1-3
TGTGCCAGCAGCTTGGGGGCCCCAGGGGGCACTGAAGCTTTCTTT CASSLGAPGGTEAFF TRBV5-4 - TRBD1 TRBJ1-1
TGTGCCAGCAGCTTACGGACAGGGGGACCCAATCAGCCCCAGCATTTT CASSLRTGGPNQPQHF TRBV7-8 - TRBD1 TRBJ1-5
TGTGCCAGACCCCTACCGGGACAGGGGATACACGAGCAGTACTTC CARPLPGQGIHEQYF TRBV11-3 - TRBD1 TRBJ2-7
TGTGCCAGCAGCCCCTCGGACAGATACAATGAGCAGTTCTTC CASSPSDRYNEQFF TRBV7-2 - - TRBJ2-1
TGTGCCAGCAGTTACGAGTCTGAAGCTTTCTTT CASSYESEAFF TRBV6-5 - - TRBJ1-1
TGTGCCATCAGTCCCACAGGGGCCTACGAGCAGTACTTC CAISPTGAYEQYF TRBV10-3 few TRBD1 TRBJ2-7
TGTGCCAGCAGCAAAGCGTCAGGGGGATCCTACAATGAGCAGTTCTTC CASSKASGGSYNEQFF TRBV21-1 few - TRBJ2-1
TGTGCCAGCAGCTTAGGGGGCCAAGGATACGAGCAGTACTTC CASSLGGQGYEQYF TRBV7-2 once - TRBJ2-7
TGTGCCAGCAACCGAGCGGGGGGAGTCGAGCAGTACTTC CASNRAGGVEQYF TRBV6-1 - TRBD2 TRBJ2-7
TGCGCCAGCAGCCAGAACAGGGGGCTACGCAATTCGGAGCAGTTCTTC CASSQNRGLRNSEQFF TRBV10-1 - TRBD1 TRBJ2-1
TGTGCCAGCAGCTTGGACAGTCACCAAGAGACCCAGTACTTC CASSLDSHQETQYF TRBV5-4 - - TRBJ2-5
TGCGCCAGCAGATTGACAACTAAAGAGACCCAGTACTTC CASRLTTKETQYF TRBV5-1 few - TRBJ2-5
TGTGCCAGCAGCTTCGCGGGGGGTAGACTCTACGAGCAGTACTTC CASSFAGGRLYEQYF TRBV7-8 - TRBD2 TRBJ2-7
TGCGCCAGCAGCTTGACAGGGGCTCAGCCCCAGCATTTT CASSLTGAQPQHF TRBV5-1 - TRBD1 TRBJ1-5
TGTGCTAGCAGCTTAGGACGAGGGAGAGGGGAGACCCAGTACTTC CASSLGRGRGETQYF TRBV7-7 - - TRBJ2-5
TGCGCCAGCAGCTTGGCCCCAGCGGGGGAGTCCTACGAGCAGTACTTC CASSLAPAGESYEQYF TRBV5-1 - TRBD2 TRBJ2-7
TGTGCCAGCAGCGCGGGACAGGGGTACTATGAGAACACTGAAGCTTTCTTT CASSAGQGYYENTEAFF TRBV7-2 - TRBD1 TRBJ1-1
TGTGCCAGCAGCTGGACAGGGGGCAATGGCTACACCTTC CASSWTGGNGYTF TRBV11-3 - TRBD1 TRBJ1-2
TGCGCCAGCAGTTCCCGGGATCTCTGGACGCAGTATTTT CASSSRDLWTQYF TRBV5-1 once - TRBJ2-3
TGTGCCAGCAGCCCGGGACAGTTTGGGAACTATGGCTACACCTTC CASSPGQFGNYGYTF TRBV4-2 - TRBD1 TRBJ1-2